These 21 T cell receptor beta chains share one sample of origin, sequenced in a study of CD4 T cells in relation to SARS-CoV-2 and coronaviruses. The unexposed donors gave CD4+ T cells in about 2011-2019, prior to COVID-19. CD4+ T cells were isolated from the cells after more than 8 days of culture. Sequencing was performed with immunoSEQ multiplex PCR; in TCRdb, only in-frame clones are kept and a portion is missing. The sample holds 15,000 to 20,000 clones, more than 65% seen once. Their antigen targets remain unknown. Sequencing was done on a sample of CD4+ T cells from PBMCs, cultured in vitro. The receptor set was obtained from a human donor in good health.

The rearrangement links TRBV9 to TRBJ2-2; 7 positions agree with TRBD2. Germline V gives CDR1 SGDLS, CDR2 YYNGEE. V dropped 5 bases and J dropped 0; count of bases not matched to a gene: 13. The CDR3 consists of 18 residues. CDR3 in DNA: TGTGCCAGCAGTAAATTCCTGGCTAGCGGTACGAACACCGGGGAGCTGTTTTTT. Protein product: CASSKFLASGTNTGELFF. The full variable domain, its missing parts supplied by reference TRBV9 and TRBJ2-2, is DSGVTQTPKHLITATGQRVTLRCSPRSGDLSVYWYQQSLDQGLQFLIQYYNGEERAKGNILERFSAQQFPDLHSELNLSSLELGDSALYFCASSKFLASGTNTGELFFGEGSRLTVL.

This chain uses TRBV19 with TRBJ1-3; 8 nucleotides align to TRBD1. Germline CDR1 LNHDA, CDR2 SQIVND (reference sequence). V was pared by 9 bases and J by 0 bases, with 1 base of the junction left unmatched. CDR3 length: 13 residues. The CDR3 DNA follows: TGTGCCAGCGACAGGGGCTCTGGAAACACCATATATTTT. Its translation: CASDRGSGNTIYF.

Here the CDR3 reads CASSIMREYYNEQFF. The CDR3 region has the DNA TGTGCCAGTAGTATAATGCGGGAGTACTACAATGAGCAGTTCTTC. The chain joins TRBV19 to TRBJ2-1; 7 bases align to TRBD2. CDR1 and CDR2 from the germline V gene are LNHDA and SQIVND (reference sequence). The CDR3 length is 15 residues. Germline trimming cut 2 bases from V and 3 bases from J; bases unmatched to any gene: 4.

DNA of the CDR3: TGCGCCAGCGCGACAGTAAACACCGGGGAGCTGTTTTTT. Its protein is CASATVNTGELFF. V usage is TRBV10-2 and J usage is TRBJ2-2; tentative D call: TRBD1 (5 bases). With 8 bases removed from V and 2 bases from J, the gap between germline ends came to 9 bases. Per germline, CDR1 WSHSY and CDR2 SAAADI. The CDR3 has 13 residues.

The chain uses TRBV7-9 and TRBJ2-2; 12 bases match TRBD1. The CDR3 has 17 amino acids. V was clipped by 5 bases and J by 4 bases; unmatched bases: 8. In germline, CDR1 is SEHNR, CDR2 FQNEAQ (reference sequence). The CDR3 reads CASSRDRGRRITGELFF. The CDR3 DNA reads as TGTGCCAGCAGCCGGGACAGGGGGCGCCGGATCACCGGGGAGCTGTTTTTT. The full variable domain, completed using reference TRBV7-9 and TRBJ2-2, is DTGVSQNPRHKITKRGQNVTFRCDPISEHNRLYWYRQTLGQGPEFLTYFQNEAQLEKSRLLSDRFSAERPKGSFSTLEIQRTEQGDSAMYLCASSRDRGRRITGELFFGEGSRLTVL.

The chain recombines TRBV4-1 with TRBJ2-5; possible D gene TRBD2, 5 bases. The CDR3 consists of 15 residues. The germline V gene encodes CDR1 MGHRA and CDR2 YSYEKL. Trimming removed 4 bases from V and 2 bases from J, with 14 bases in between. Written as DNA, the CDR3 is TGCGCCAGCAGCCCCAACAAGGAGGTGCAAGAGACCCAGTACTTC. Its protein product is CASSPNKEVQETQYF.

This clone was counted between two and nine times. The rearrangement joins TRBV5-4 to TRBJ2-2, with 7 bases lining up with TRBD1. V dropped 2 bases and J dropped 8; count of bases not matched to a gene: 3. There are 13 residues in the CDR3. Germline V gives CDR1 SGHNT, CDR2 YYREEE (reference sequence). For the CDR3, the DNA is TGTGCCAGCAGCTTTCCGGGACAGGGGGAGCTGTTTTTT. It yields the protein CASSFPGQGELFF. The whole variable domain, filled in from reference TRBV5-4 and TRBJ2-2, reads ETGVTQSPTHLIKTRGQQVTLRCSSQSGHNTVSWYQQALGQGPQFIFQYYREEENGRGNFPPRFSGLQFPNYSSELNVNALELDDSALYLCASSFPGQGELFFGEGSRLTVL.

The chain links TRBV6-5 to TRBJ2-3, with D tentatively TRBD1 (6 bases). Germline loops: CDR1 MNHEY, CDR2 SVGAGI. Trimming left V 10 bases short and J 2 bases short, with 13 bases between. The CDR3 sequence is 13 residues long. CDR3 coding DNA: TGTGCCACAGCAGGGGCCAACACAGATACGCAGTATTTT. It translates to CATAGANTDTQYF.

In DNA form, the CDR3 reads TGCGCCAGCAGCCAAGGTCGACGGGACGAAAAACTGTTTTTT. Its translation: CASSQGRRDEKLFF. The gene calls are TRBV4-1 and TRBJ1-4, with D possibly matching TRBD1 (5 bases). CDR1 is MGHRA and CDR2 is YSYEKL in the germline V gene. This CDR3 is built from 14 residues. Trimming took off 1 base at V and 8 bases at J, with 11 bases between the two ends.

This clone was seen a handful of times. Here the CDR3 DNA reads TGTGCCAGCAGCGCTAATTCACCCCTCCACTTT. The encoded protein is CASSANSPLHF. The rearrangement links TRBV2 to TRBJ1-6; no reliable D call. This CDR3 is 11 amino acids long. V was trimmed by 6 bases and J by 6 bases, leaving 3 bases between them. Germline-derived CDR1 and CDR2 are SNHLY and FYNNEI. Using reference TRBV2 and TRBJ1-6 for the parts outside the CDR3, the full variable domain is EPEVTQTPSHQVTQMGQEVILRCVPISNHLYFYWYRQILGQKVEFLVSFYNNEISEKSEIFDDQFSVERPDGSNFTLKIRSTKLEDSAMYFCASSANSPLHFGNGTRLTVT.

The rearrangement links TRBV3-1 (or the pseudogene TRBV3-2) to TRBJ2-1; 10 bases map to TRBD2. Per the germline V gene, CDR1 is LGHDT and CDR2 is YNNKEL (reference sequence). The trim removed 1 base at V and 4 bases at J, leaving 1 base unmatched. This CDR3 contains 15 residues. CDR3 sequence (DNA): TGTGCCAGCAGCCAAGGTAGCGGGGGGTACAATGAGCAGTTCTTC. Translating it yields CASSQGSGGYNEQFF.

The chain is built from TRBV7-9 and TRBJ2-3, with D hard to call. The V gene's germline CDR1 is SEHNR and CDR2 FQNEAQ (reference sequence). With 2 bases removed from V and 0 bases from J, the gap between germline ends came to 6 bases. This CDR3 region has 14 residues. The CDR3: CASSLLRSTDTQYF. The CDR3, as DNA: TGTGCCAGCAGCTTACTGCGGAGCACAGATACGCAGTATTTT. Based on the CDR3 plus reference TRBV7-9 and TRBJ2-3, the full variable domain is DTGVSQNPRHKITKRGQNVTFRCDPISEHNRLYWYRQTLGQGPEFLTYFQNEAQLEKSRLLSDRFSAERPKGSFSTLEIQRTEQGDSAMYLCASSLLRSTDTQYFGPGTRLTVL.

V gene TRBV25-1 combines with J gene TRBJ1-1; D is unclear. Germline assignment: CDR1 MGHDK and CDR2 SYGVNS. This CDR3 spans 15 amino acids. Trimming took 8 bases from V and 0 from J, leaving 16 bases between them. The CDR3 DNA is TGTGCCAGCGGTCCATACGGAGGAATGAACACTGAAGCTTTCTTT. Its protein product is CASGPYGGMNTEAFF.

The chain employs TRBV2 and TRBJ2-7; D is undetermined. V lost 2 bases and J lost 6, with 11 bases in between. Germline-derived CDR1 and CDR2 are SNHLY and FYNNEI. CDR3 length equals 13 residues. The DNA of the CDR3 is TGTGCCAGCAGTGAACGCGGTTCTGTCGAGCAGTACTTC. Encoded protein: CASSERGSVEQYF.

This clone was counted a few times. V is TRBV30 and J is TRBJ1-3; 8 bases are a match to TRBD1. V lost 7 bases and J lost 7; bases outside the gene matches: 9. This CDR3 has 13 amino acids. Germline CDR1 GTSNPN, CDR2 SVGIG (reference sequence). CDR3 bases: TGTGCCTACTCGGACAGGGCCAGGAACACCATATATTTT. Protein: CAYSDRARNTIYF.

The V gene is TRBV5-5, the J gene TRBJ2-1, with 9 bases fitting TRBD1. J lost 7 bases, V lost 1 base, and 9 bases had no gene match. This CDR3 is built from 16 residues. Germline CDR1 reads SGHKS; CDR2 reads YYEKEE (reference sequence). The CDR3 DNA is TGTGCCAGCAGCTTGTCGGCCGGGACAGGGAAAAATGAGCAGTTCTTC. Amino acid sequence: CASSLSAGTGKNEQFF.

The J gene is TRBJ2-5, the V gene TRBV4-3, with TRBD2 matching 10 bases. V trimming: 0 bases; J trimming: 7 bases; junction bases outside the gene matches: 5. CDR3 length: 15 residues. Germline V gene data show CDR1 as LGHNA and CDR2 as YSLEER. CDR3 protein: CASSQDLAGARTQYF. In DNA form, the CDR3 reads TGCGCCAGCAGCCAAGATCTAGCGGGAGCTAGGACCCAGTACTTC.

The rearrangement links TRBV25-1 to TRBJ1-2; TRBD1 matches 10 bases. This CDR3 contains 17 residues. Trimming took 1 base from V and 4 from J; bases not matched to a gene: 9. Per the germline V gene, CDR1 is MGHDK and CDR2 is SYGVNS. CDR3 bases: TGTGCCAGCAGTGAATCGGGGGGGACAGGGGAATCCTATGGCTACACCTTC. It specifies CASSESGGTGESYGYTF.

This chain connects TRBV2 to TRBJ1-1; no reliable D call. The CDR3 is 14 residues long. V was trimmed by 2 bases and J by 5 bases, leaving 12 bases between them. CDR1 is SNHLY, CDR2 FYNNEI, per germline. The CDR3 is CASSENGKETEAFF. The CDR3 nucleotides are TGTGCCAGCAGTGAAAACGGGAAGGAGACTGAAGCTTTCTTT.

This clone is medium-sized within its sample. The chain couples TRBV7-9 to TRBJ1-5; TRBD1 agrees at 7 bases. Per germline, CDR1 SEHNR and CDR2 FQNEAQ (reference sequence). CDR3 size: 14 residues. The V segment lost 2 bases and the J segment 6 bases; nucleotides outside the gene matches: 4. The CDR3 sequence: CASSLTGASQPQHF. CDR3 coding DNA: TGTGCCAGCAGCTTAACAGGGGCGAGTCAGCCCCAGCATTTT.

V and J are TRBV27 and TRBJ2-5; D is possibly TRBD1 (6 bases). The CDR3 contains 14 residues. V was pared by 2 bases and J by 0 bases, with 7 bases between. Germline loops: CDR1 MNHEY, CDR2 SMNVEV (reference sequence). The CDR3 DNA is TGTGCCAGCAGTTTAAGGGGGTACCAAGAGACCCAGTACTTC. Its translation is CASSLRGYQETQYF.